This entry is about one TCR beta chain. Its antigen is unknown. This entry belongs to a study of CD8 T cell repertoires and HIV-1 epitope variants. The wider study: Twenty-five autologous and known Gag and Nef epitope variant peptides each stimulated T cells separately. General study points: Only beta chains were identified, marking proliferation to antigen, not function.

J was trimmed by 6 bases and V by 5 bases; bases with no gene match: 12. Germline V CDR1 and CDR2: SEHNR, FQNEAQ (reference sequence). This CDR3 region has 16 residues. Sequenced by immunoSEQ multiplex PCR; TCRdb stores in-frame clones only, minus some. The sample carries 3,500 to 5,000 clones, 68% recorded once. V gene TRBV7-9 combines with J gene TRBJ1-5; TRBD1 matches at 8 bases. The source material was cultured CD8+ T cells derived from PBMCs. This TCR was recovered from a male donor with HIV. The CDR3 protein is CASSEEQGEIGQPQHF. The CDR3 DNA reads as TGTGCCAGCAGCGAAGAACAGGGGGAGATCGGTCAGCCCCAGCATTTT.